The 32 T cell receptor beta chains reported below all come from one sample, sequenced in a study of T cells in Graves' hyperthyroidism and ophthalmopathy. Researchers took RNA transcripts and amplified the TCR beta CDR3 regions from them. RT-PCR in the first round (using the HTBI primer set) targeted the TCR CDR3. TCRdb recomputed calls from the multiplex PCR reads with MiXCR, one row per CDR3 protein. The repertoire holds roughly 520,000 distinct CDR3 sequences, with about 24% as singletons. Sequencing was performed on blood. These receptors were obtained from a woman aged 30 to 39 with Graves' ophthalmopathy.

This clonotype was found many times. The rearrangement links TRBV20-1 to TRBJ2-7, with 8 bases matching TRBD1. Looked up from germline, CDR1 is DFQATT and CDR2 is SNEGSKA (reference sequence). The length of the CDR3 is 13 residues. V gave up 7 bases and J gave up 3 bases; unmatched junction bases: 8. CDR3 coding DNA: TGCAGTGGGATCACGGGACAGGACTACGAGCAGTACTTC. Translation: CSGITGQDYEQYF.

This clonotype has just a few counts. The CDR3 ends on some other residue instead of the conserved phenylalanine or tryptophan, so this is likely a read error. The chain carries TRBV5-1 and TRBJ1-1; D unclear. V gave up 0 bases and J gave up 1 base, with 7 bases separating them. Germline assignment: CDR1 SGHRS and CDR2 YFSETQ. This CDR3 region has 14 residues. Written as DNA, the CDR3 is TGCGCCAGCAGCTTGGGACGGGGGAACACTGAAGCTTTCCTT. Its translation is CASSLGRGNTEAFL.

This clonotype was picked up many times. This chain joins TRBV20-1 and TRBJ1-5; a weak D match, TRBD1 (5 bases). The germline gives CDR1 DFQATT, CDR2 SNEGSKA (reference sequence). The CDR3 spans 11 residues. Trimming pared 4 bases from V and 5 bases from J, leaving 6 bases between. The CDR3: CSATRDQPQHF. In DNA, the CDR3 is TGCAGTGCTACCAGGGATCAGCCCCAGCATTTT.

The J gene is TRBJ2-7, the V gene TRBV7-9, with D possibly matching TRBD2 (6 bases). This CDR3 spans 15 amino acids. Germline V gene sequence: CDR1 SEHNR, CDR2 FQNEAQ (reference sequence). Trimming left V 4 bases short and J 0 bases short, with 13 bases between. CDR3 protein: CASSSQGGNSYEQYF. The DNA of the CDR3 is TGTGCCAGCAGCTCCCAGGGCGGGAACTCCTACGAGCAGTACTTC.

V gene TRBV28 combines with J gene TRBJ1-1, with D hard to call. V lost 6 bases, J lost 1 base, and 15 bases lay in between. This CDR3 is built from 15 residues. Germline CDR1 is MDHEN and CDR2 is SYDVKM. The CDR3 DNA reads TGTGCCAGCAGATCCGATCTTTCGAGGAACACTGAAGCTTTCTTT. Translation: CASRSDLSRNTEAFF.

The rearrangement joins TRBV28 to TRBJ2-7; TRBD2 might be the D (6 bases). V lost 9 bases to trimming and J lost 2 bases, with 23 bases between them. From germline, CDR1 is MDHEN and CDR2 SYDVKM. This CDR3 comprises 16 residues. The CDR3 reads CASHTFPGGVPYEQYF. The CDR3 DNA reads as TGTGCCAGTCATACATTCCCAGGAGGGGTTCCCTACGAGCAGTACTTC.

The gene calls are TRBV9 and TRBJ2-2; possibly TRBD1 for D (5 bases). Germline CDR1 SGDLS, CDR2 YYNGEE. The V and J ends lost 5 bases and 4 bases respectively, with 12 bases between them. CDR3 length: 14 residues. In nucleotides, the CDR3 is TGTGCCAGCAGTGCGGAAGGGGCCACCGGGGAGCTGTTTTTT. Its translation: CASSAEGATGELFF.

Ten or more counts support this clonotype. CDR3 in amino acids: CASSYSSGVRPYGYTF. As DNA, the CDR3 is TGTGCCAGCAGTTACTCGTCCGGGGTCAGACCCTATGGCTACACCTTC. The V and J genes are TRBV6-2 or TRBV6-3 and TRBJ1-2, with D hard to call. The CDR3 totals 16 residues. CDR1 and CDR2 from the germline V gene are MNHEY and SVGEGT. V lost 0 bases to trimming and J lost 4 bases, with 15 bases between them.

Many counts were recorded for this clonotype. The chain employs TRBV28 and TRBJ1-5; D remains unclear. Trimming took off 6 bases at V and 7 bases at J, with 13 bases between the two ends. Per germline, CDR1 MDHEN and CDR2 SYDVKM. The CDR3 runs 13 residues. CDR3 in amino acids: CASSPLEGQPQHF. The CDR3, as DNA: TGTGCCAGCAGCCCTTTAGAGGGCCAGCCCCAGCATTTT.

This clonotype was counted at least ten times. V is TRBV6-5 and J is TRBJ2-7; TRBD1 might be the D (6 bases). In germline, CDR1 is MNHEY, CDR2 SVGAGI. V was pared by 7 bases and J by 3 bases, with 16 bases between. This CDR3 region has 14 residues. CDR3 loop: CASKRQAHRYEQYF. The DNA of the CDR3 is TGTGCCAGCAAGAGACAGGCCCATCGCTACGAGCAGTACTTC.

This clonotype occurred many times. The chain recombines TRBV7-3 with TRBJ1-3; D gene ambiguous. Germline CDR1 and CDR2: SGHTA and FQGTGA. The CDR3 is 15 residues long. Trimming removed 2 bases from V and 2 bases from J, with 10 bases in between. The chain's CDR3 is CASSLGPNTGNTIYF. DNA of the CDR3: TGTGCCAGCAGCTTAGGCCCTAACACTGGAAACACCATATATTTT.

Points on this clonotype: The CDR3 end shows no conserved phenylalanine or tryptophan, and so a read error is likely. The rearrangement joins TRBV6-5 to TRBJ1-3; 7 positions agree with TRBD1. The V segment lost 4 bases and the J segment 6 bases; nucleotides outside the gene matches: 12. CDR1 and CDR2 (germline): MNHEY, SVGAGI. This CDR3 spans 16 amino acids. The CDR3 DNA is TGTGCCAGCAGTTTTAGCCGGACAGGTTCCTTAAACACCATATATTCT. It codes for CASSFSRTGSLNTIYS.

The chain combines TRBV12-3 or TRBV12-4 with TRBJ2-7; 9 nucleotides match TRBD1. This CDR3 region has 15 residues. The junction had 8 bases not matched to a gene; V was cut back by 4 bases and J by 4 bases. CDR3 loop: CASSSGTGKGYEQYF. In DNA, the CDR3 is TGTGCCAGCAGTTCCGGGACAGGGAAGGGGTACGAGCAGTACTTC.

The V call is TRBV6-1, the J call TRBJ2-4, with 7 nucleotides matching TRBD2. Trimming cost V 6 bases and J 6 bases; bases outside gene matches: 11. The CDR3 runs to 15 residues. Per germline, CDR1 MNHNS and CDR2 SASEGT. The CDR3 here is CASSGMPGGSNIQYF. The CDR3 DNA sequence: TGTGCCAGCAGCGGAATGCCGGGGGGATCAAACATTCAGTACTTC.

With regard to this clonotype: A much larger clone differs by one base, so this may be a read error. The V gene is TRBV20-1, the J gene TRBJ1-1, with unresolved D. CDR3 size: 12 residues. From germline, CDR1 is DFQATT and CDR2 SNEGSKA (reference sequence). This chain's CDR3 is CSALGRITEACF. For the CDR3, the DNA is TGCAGTGCGTTAGGACGGATCACTGAAGCTTGCTTT.

This clonotype has ten or more counts. This chain uses TRBV15 with TRBJ1-2; no reliable D call. Germline loops: CDR1 LNHNV, CDR2 YYDKDF (reference sequence). Between the trimmed V and J ends, which lost 0 bases and 2 bases, there was a span of 7 bases. This CDR3 is 14 amino acids long. The CDR3 DNA sequence: TGTGCCACCAGCAGAGATGTGGAGAACTATGGCTACACCTTC. Translating gives CATSRDVENYGYTF.

This clonotype was counted many times. The V and J genes are TRBV13 and TRBJ1-2; TRBD1 aligns across 7 bases. CDR1 PRHDT and CDR2 FYEKMQ come from the germline V gene (reference sequence). The length of the CDR3 is 17 residues. V was clipped by 3 bases and J by 0 bases; unmatched bases: 10. The CDR3 protein is CASSLLGQIFANYGYTF. The CDR3 coding sequence is TGTGCCAGCAGCTTGTTGGGACAGATTTTCGCTAACTATGGCTACACCTTC. Filled out from reference TRBV13 and TRBJ1-2, the complete variable domain reads AAGVIQSPRHLIKEKRETATLKCYPIPRHDTVYWYQQGPGQDPQFLISFYEKMQSDKGSIPDRFSAQQFSDYHSELNMSSLELGDSALYFCASSLLGQIFANYGYTFGSGTRLTVV.

This clonotype was seen many times. The chain joins TRBV6-5 to TRBJ2-7; 8 positions agree with TRBD1. Germline CDR1 MNHEY, CDR2 SVGAGI. The CDR3 is 14 residues long. The V segment lost 5 bases and the J segment 5 bases; nucleotides outside the gene matches: 8. CDR3 in amino acids: CASSVPTGVNEQYF. The CDR3 nucleotides are TGTGCCAGCAGTGTACCGACAGGGGTCAACGAGCAGTACTTC.

This clonotype has more than one count but fewer than ten. The CDR3 region is CASSLVSGSAAFGYTF. As DNA, the CDR3 is TGTGCCAGCAGCTTAGTCTCGGGCAGCGCCGCGTTTGGCTACACCTTC. The V call is TRBV11-2, the J call TRBJ1-2; D gene unclear. Trimming shortened V by 1 base and J by 7 bases, and 19 bases separated the two germline ends. Looked up from germline, CDR1 is SGHAT and CDR2 is FQNNGV. This CDR3 has 16 amino acids.

This clonotype was seen at least ten times. J is TRBJ1-1 and V is TRBV7-8; 8 nucleotides agree with TRBD1. The CDR3 loop spans 13 amino acids. The V gene end was trimmed by 6 bases and the J gene end by 6 bases; junction bases not matched to a gene: 6. The germline V gene encodes CDR1 SGHVS and CDR2 FQNEAQ. CDR3 protein: CASRRTGQPEAFF. DNA for the CDR3: TGTGCCAGCAGACGGACAGGGCAGCCTGAAGCTTTCTTT.

This clonotype has a handful of counts. This may be a read error, as it is one base from a much larger clone. This chain uses TRBV3-1 with TRBJ1-1; 9 bases align to TRBD1. The CDR3 has 15 amino acids. Germline CDR1 and CDR2: LGHDT and YNNKEL (reference sequence). The CDR3 bases are TGTGCCAGCAGCCAAGTGGACAGGGGCGACACTGAAGCTTGCTTT. This sequence encodes CASSQVDRGDTEACF.

This clonotype was seen many times. The chain is built from TRBV7-8 and TRBJ2-5; maybe TRBD1 (6 bases). CDR3 length: 14 residues. The V gene's germline CDR1 is SGHVS and CDR2 FQNEAQ. V gave up 5 bases and J gave up 1 base, with 11 bases separating them. This CDR3 is CASSPRTVQETQYF. The CDR3 nucleotides are TGTGCCAGCAGCCCGCGGACAGTCCAAGAGACCCAGTACTTC.

In its sample, this clonotype was seen a few times. The germline gene is not matched at one end of the junction; a read error may be the cause. This chain links TRBV7-3 with TRBJ1-1; no clear D gene. This CDR3 contains 13 residues. Looked up from germline, CDR1 is SGHTA and CDR2 is FQGTGA. In DNA, the CDR3 is TGTGCCAGCTGCTTATCTCGGAACACTGAAGCTTTCTTT. Protein product: CASCLSRNTEAFF.

At least ten counts were recorded for this clonotype. This rearrangement joins TRBV7-6 to TRBJ2-7, with D perhaps TRBD2 (6 bases). The CDR3 is 15 residues long. Per germline, CDR1 SGHVS and CDR2 FNYEAQ. V dropped 4 bases and J dropped 5 bases, with 18 bases sitting between them. CDR3 bases: TGTGCCAGCAGCTCATTCGCGGGAACTTCTGACGAGCAGTACTTC. This translates into CASSSFAGTSDEQYF.

Comments on this clonotype: One end of the junction does not line up with germline, which may come from a read error. This rearrangement joins TRBV2 to TRBJ1-2; 7 bases are shared with TRBD1. The CDR3 runs 13 residues. Per the germline V gene, CDR1 is SNHLY and CDR2 is FYNNEI. In DNA, the CDR3 is TGTGCCAGCAGGTACAGGGACAGCTATGGCTACGCCTTC. Translating gives CASRYRDSYGYAF.

This clonotype was counted at least ten times. This rearrangement joins TRBV12-3 or TRBV12-4 to TRBJ1-2; D possibly corresponds to TRBD1 (5 bases). The V and J ends lost 8 bases and 3 bases respectively, with 25 bases between them. The CDR3 runs to 17 residues. In DNA form, the CDR3 reads TGTGCCAGCTCCCCCCGTGGTTCGGGGCGCGGCGACTATGGCTACACCTTC. This sequence encodes CASSPRGSGRGDYGYTF.

This clonotype was observed at least ten times. A read error may produce the germline difference seen at one junction end. V is TRBV9 and J is TRBJ1-1; the D is unclear. Germline CDR1 SGDLS, CDR2 YYNGEE. The CDR3 totals 13 residues. The CDR3 coding sequence is TGTGCCAGCAGCGGGGGATTGACCACTGAAGCTTCCTTT. Its translation is CASSGGLTTEASF.

At least ten counts were recorded for this clonotype. The chain joins TRBV12-3 or TRBV12-4 to TRBJ2-5, with 7 bases identical to TRBD1. The CDR3 totals 15 residues. The V segment lost 5 bases and the J segment 5 bases; nucleotides outside the gene matches: 11. The CDR3 nucleotides are TGTGCCAGCAGTACGACAGGGTTGTCCAATGAGACCCAGTACTTC. As protein: CASSTTGLSNETQYF.

The chain carries TRBV6-1 and TRBJ1-2, with TRBD1 as a possible D gene (6 bases). Per the germline V gene, CDR1 is MNHNS and CDR2 is SASEGT. The V end lost 4 bases, the J end lost 4 bases, and 16 bases lay between the germline ends. This CDR3 spans 15 amino acids. DNA for the CDR3: TGTGCCAGCAGTGGGTTGGACAGAACCTCCTATGGCTACACCTTC. Protein sequence: CASSGLDRTSYGYTF.

Regarding this clonotype: As the CDR3 is not closed by the conserved phenylalanine or tryptophan, this likely results from a read error. The CDR3: CAGWAYEQYL. The CDR3 DNA reads as TGTGCCGGGTGGGCTTACGAGCAGTACCTC. V usage is TRBV15 and J usage is TRBJ2-7; D unresolved. The CDR3 has 10 residues. The V end was cut by 11 bases, the J end by 4 bases, with 9 bases between. Germline CDR1 LNHNV, CDR2 YYDKDF (reference sequence).

The chain couples TRBV4-1 to TRBJ2-2; a possible D gene is TRBD2 (7 bases). CDR3 length: 15 amino acids. CDR1 MGHRA and CDR2 YSYEKL come from the germline V gene. V was cut by 0 bases and J by 11 bases, with 16 bases left in between. CDR3 protein: CASSQDLGGRTELFF. As DNA, the CDR3 is TGCGCCAGCAGCCAAGATCTGGGGGGGCGAACAGAGCTGTTTTTT.

There are many counts of this clonotype. The rearrangement joins TRBV7-9 to TRBJ2-7, with 11 bases matching TRBD2. There are 15 residues in the CDR3. The V gene end was trimmed by 5 bases and the J gene end by 1 base; junction bases not matched to a gene: 4. Germline-derived CDR1 and CDR2 are SEHNR and FQNEAQ (reference sequence). CDR3 sequence: CASSPLAGGSYEQYF. DNA for the CDR3: TGTGCCAGCAGCCCCTTAGCGGGAGGGTCCTACGAGCAGTACTTC.